Listed here are 5 T cell receptor beta chains from one sample, sequenced in a study of human T cells and chemical hapten exposure. TCRdb ran MiXCR on the RACE reads and lists one entry per CDR3 protein. The table includes fewer than 85,000 distinct CDR3 sequences, about 8.6% detected once. As to time point: healthy volunteer bleed at 6 weeks. Unfractionated whole blood was the source of the extracted total RNA. Sequences were obtained from whole blood. The receptors were sampled from a male donor in good health. Some clones in this sample may be carry-over from other donors' samples.

In this sample, this clonotype turned up a few times. V and J are TRBV6-2 or TRBV6-3 and TRBJ2-5, with 16 bases fitting TRBD2. Trimming removed 2 bases from V and 5 bases from J; junction bases left unmatched: 5. Per the germline V gene, CDR1 is MNHEY and CDR2 is SVGEGT. CDR3 length: 17 amino acids. CDR3 DNA sequence: TGTGCCAGCAGTTACGGGGGACTAGCGGGAGGGTTCGAGACCCAGTACTTC. Amino acids: CASSYGGLAGGFETQYF.

V is TRBV12-3 or TRBV12-4 and J is TRBJ1-1, with 7 bases fitting TRBD1. Trimming took 3 bases from V and 5 from J; bases not matched to a gene: 9. This CDR3 is 15 amino acids long. The DNA for the CDR3 is TGTGCCAGCAGTTTGCCTCGACAGGGAAGGACTGAAGCTTTCTTT. Amino acids: CASSLPRQGRTEAFF.

This chain joins TRBV5-1 and TRBJ2-2; TRBD1 aligns across 8 bases. V lost 3 bases and J lost 5; bases outside the gene matches: 9. The CDR3 sequence is 16 residues long. Germline V gene lookup returns CDR1 SGHRS and CDR2 YFSETQ. In nucleotides, the CDR3 is TGCGCCAGCAGCTCCAGGACAGGGAGGAAGACCGGGGAGCTGTTTTTT. Amino acid sequence: CASSSRTGRKTGELFF. Filled out from reference TRBV5-1 and TRBJ2-2, the complete variable domain reads KAGVTQTPRYLIKTRGQQVTLSCSPISGHRSVSWYQQTPGQGLQFLFEYFSETQRNKGNFPGRFSGRQFSNSRSEMNVSTLELGDSALYLCASSSRTGRKTGELFFGEGSRLTVL.

For the CDR3, the DNA is TGTGCCAGCAGCCAAGGGGGAGGGGTGTCTGGAAACACCATATATTTT. Protein: CASSQGGGVSGNTIYF. The chain employs TRBV4-2 and TRBJ1-3, with a weak D call TRBD1 (5 bases). Trimming left V 1 base short and J 1 base short, with 11 bases between. This CDR3 has 16 amino acids. Germline lookup yields CDR1 LGHNA and CDR2 YNFKEQ.

This clonotype came up a few times. The rearrangement uses TRBV3-1 and TRBJ1-6; 8 nucleotides align to TRBD1. Per germline, CDR1 LGHDT and CDR2 YNNKEL (reference sequence). The ends lost 1 base at V and 6 bases at J; junction bases unmatched: 5. The CDR3 contains 16 residues. The CDR3 nucleotides read TGTGCCAGCAGCCAAGGGATGGGACAGGCTAATTCACCCCTCCACTTT. Translated, it gives CASSQGMGQANSPLHF. The variable domain in full, completed from reference TRBV3-1 and TRBJ1-6, reads DTAVSQTPKYLVTQMGNDKSIKCEQNLGHDTMYWYKQDSKKFLKIMFSYNNKELIINETVPNRFSPKSPDKAHLNLHINSLELGDSAVYFCASSQGMGQANSPLHFGNGTRLTVT.